This T cell receptor beta chain was sequenced during a study of OX40 agonist ivuxolimab in advanced cancers. Study context: Three patients, one with hepatocellular carcinoma and two with cutaneous melanoma, achieved partial responses.

The germline V gene has CDR1 LNHDA and CDR2 SQIVND (reference sequence). Trimming cost V 1 base and J 7 bases; bases outside gene matches: 4. The CDR3 consists of 14 residues. Sequencing used immunoSEQ multiplex PCR; TCRdb keeps in-frame clones, though not all of them. Of tens of thousands of clones detected, 94% appear once; the ten largest clones hold roughly 9.8%. This clonotype was sampled from an adult with an advanced solid tumor such as melanoma, head and neck, liver or kidney cancer. This chain uses TRBV19 with TRBJ2-1; 7 positions agree with TRBD2. Source: CD4+ or CD8+ T cells sorted from blood, taken in a trial of the OX40 agonist ivuxolimab. The CDR3 DNA reads TGTGCCAGTAGTATAGTCCTAGCGGAAAATGAGCAGTTCTTC. Amino acid sequence: CASSIVLAENEQFF.